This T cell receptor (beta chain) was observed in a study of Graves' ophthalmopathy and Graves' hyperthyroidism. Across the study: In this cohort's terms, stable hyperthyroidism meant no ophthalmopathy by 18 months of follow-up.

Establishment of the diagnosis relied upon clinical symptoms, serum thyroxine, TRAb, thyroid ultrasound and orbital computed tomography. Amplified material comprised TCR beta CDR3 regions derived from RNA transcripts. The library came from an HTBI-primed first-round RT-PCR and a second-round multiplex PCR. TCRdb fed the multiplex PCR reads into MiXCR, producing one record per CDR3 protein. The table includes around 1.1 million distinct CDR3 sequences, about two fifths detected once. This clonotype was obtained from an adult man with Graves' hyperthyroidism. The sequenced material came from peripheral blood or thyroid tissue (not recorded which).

CDR3 coding DNA: TGTGCCAGCAGCTTGATTGTGCGCGAAAAACTGTTTTTT. It is translated as CASSLIVREKLFF. The chain joins TRBV5-5 to TRBJ1-4; D call uncertain. This CDR3 region has 13 residues. Germline CDR1 SGHKS, CDR2 YYEKEE (reference sequence). V lost 1 base, J lost 8 bases, and 9 bases lay in between.